Below are 13 T cell receptor beta chains sequenced from a single sample in a study of cytomegalovirus exposure and HLA in healthy donors. PCR was performed using 60 Vbeta and 13 Jbeta primers. Some clones are missing from TCRdb's copy, which holds only in-frame ones; the method was immunoSEQ multiplex PCR. The profile shows about 190,000 clones, around 86% of them singletons. Sequenced: PBMCs. The receptor source for this set is a woman aged 45-65 years in good health and CMV-seropositive.

This sequence joins TRBV5-4 and TRBJ2-1; D call uncertain. CDR1 SGHNT and CDR2 YYREEE come from the germline V gene (reference sequence). There are 16 residues in the CDR3. The germline V and J ends were trimmed by 0 bases and 6 bases, with 16 bases remaining between them. CDR3 loop: CASSLGRRFSLNEQFF. CDR3 in DNA: TGTGCCAGCAGCTTGGGTCGCAGATTTAGCCTCAATGAGCAGTTCTTC.

The chain combines TRBV5-1 with TRBJ1-1; 8 nucleotides agree with TRBD1. The trim removed 1 base at V and 4 bases at J, leaving 6 bases unmatched. Germline V lookup: CDR1 SGHRS, CDR2 YFSETQ. CDR3 size: 15 residues. CDR3: CASSLNGQGGTEAFF. DNA of the CDR3: TGCGCCAGCAGCTTGAATGGACAGGGAGGCACTGAAGCTTTCTTT.

This clone has more than one count but fewer than ten. The V call is TRBV6-5, the J call TRBJ2-3; D uncertain. CDR1 and CDR2 from the germline V gene are MNHEY and SVGAGI. The CDR3 runs 15 residues. Trimming stripped 5 bases from V and 1 base from J, with 13 bases between. The DNA of the CDR3 is TGTGCCAGCAGTGTTGCCGAAGAGCGCACAGATACGCAGTATTTT. Protein product: CASSVAEERTDTQYF.

The chain couples TRBV18 to TRBJ2-1; TRBD1 is a possible D gene (6 bases). From germline, CDR1 is KGHSH and CDR2 LQKENI. V gave up 4 bases and J gave up 6 bases, with 16 bases separating them. The CDR3 runs to 15 residues. CDR3 DNA: TGTGCCAGCTCACGACAGGCCCCCCAGCGCAATGAGCAGTTCTTC. Residues: CASSRQAPQRNEQFF.

Here the CDR3 DNA reads TGCGCCAGCAGCCCCCGGGACAGGGGTTCCTACGAGCAGTACTTC. It yields the protein CASSPRDRGSYEQYF. V usage is TRBV10-2 and J usage is TRBJ2-7; TRBD1 agrees at 10 bases. Germline V gene sequence: CDR1 WSHSY, CDR2 SAAADI. The CDR3 covers 15 residues. J gave up 1 base and V 6 bases, and 6 bases lay outside the gene matches.

V gene TRBV5-4 combines with J gene TRBJ2-1; 11 bases line up with TRBD2. This CDR3 is 14 amino acids long. Trimming at V came to 4 bases and at J to 7 bases, leaving 4 bases not matched to a gene. The germline V gene encodes CDR1 SGHNT and CDR2 YYREEE (reference sequence). CDR3 nucleotide sequence: TGTGCCAGCAGCGTCGGGACTAGCGGAAATGAGCAGTTCTTC. This sequence encodes CASSVGTSGNEQFF.

This clone turned up a few times. The rearrangement uses TRBV14 and TRBJ2-7; a weak D match, TRBD2 (5 bases). Germline assignment: CDR1 SGHDN and CDR2 FVKESK. The CDR3 totals 14 residues. V was clipped by 4 bases and J by 3 bases, with 13 bases between them. The CDR3 DNA reads as TGTGCCAGCAGCCCTTTCGGGGAACGCTACGAGCAGTACTTC. Translated: CASSPFGERYEQYF.

The chain carries TRBV7-3 and TRBJ1-3; D unclear. V lost 5 bases to trimming and J lost 0 bases, with 14 bases between them. The CDR3 length is 16 residues. Germline V gives CDR1 SGHTA, CDR2 FQGTGA. The CDR3 DNA is TGTGCCAGCAGCCCAACGCGGGTACTCTCTGGAAACACCATATATTTT. Residues: CASSPTRVLSGNTIYF.

V gene TRBV28 combines with J gene TRBJ1-2; D uncertain. This CDR3 has 14 amino acids. The ends were cut back, 1 base at V and 4 bases at J, with 10 bases in the middle. Germline V lookup: CDR1 MDHEN, CDR2 SYDVKM. The CDR3 region is CASSLFPQSYGYTF. CDR3 in DNA: TGTGCCAGCAGTTTATTCCCACAGTCCTATGGCTACACCTTC.

This clone was seen a few times. The genes are TRBV5-6 and TRBJ1-3; D gene unclear. V shed 6 bases and J shed 0 bases, with 13 bases lying between them. CDR1 SGHDT and CDR2 YYEEEE come from the germline V gene. CDR3 length: 15 amino acids. The CDR3 bases are TGTGCCAGCAACCATGGGAGGATCTCTGGAAACACCATATATTTT. It is translated as CASNHGRISGNTIYF. The whole variable domain, remainder taken from reference TRBV5-6 and TRBJ1-3, is DAGVTQSPTHLIKTRGQQVTLRCSPKSGHDTVSWYQQALGQGPQFIFQYYEEEERQRGNFPDRFSGHQFPNYSSELNVNALLLGDSALYLCASNHGRISGNTIYFGEGSWLTVV.

The chain has TRBV5-6 and TRBJ1-2, with D perhaps TRBD1 (6 bases). The length of the CDR3 is 14 residues. V was shortened by 1 base and J by 8 bases, with 15 bases between the two germline ends. Germline CDR1 reads SGHDT; CDR2 reads YYEEEE. CDR3 sequence (DNA): TGTGCCAGCAGCTTGAGCGGGGGGGCGCGGGGCTACACCTTC. The encoded protein is CASSLSGGARGYTF.

The chain employs TRBV19 and TRBJ2-7; 11 bases agree with TRBD1. CDR1 is LNHDA and CDR2 is SQIVND in the germline V gene (reference sequence). This CDR3 region has 15 residues. The trim removed 5 bases at V and 3 bases at J, leaving 6 bases unmatched. The DNA of the CDR3 is TGTGCCAGTAGTGACACCGGGACAGGGGGCTACGAGCAGTACTTC. This encodes CASSDTGTGGYEQYF.

This clone was counted a few times. V and J are TRBV5-1 and TRBJ1-1, with 7 bases fitting TRBD1. The J segment lost 10 bases and the V segment lost 3 bases, leaving 9 bases of the junction unmatched. Looked up from germline, CDR1 is SGHRS and CDR2 is YFSETQ. CDR3 length: 13 residues. The CDR3 reads CASSSQGPPGAFF. The CDR3 nucleotides are TGCGCCAGCAGCTCACAGGGGCCTCCAGGAGCTTTCTTT.